Sequencing of this TCR beta chain was carried out in a study of blood T cell repertoires in COVID-19. Study as a whole: T cells, B-cell-depleted T cells, or PBMCs provided the cDNA or gDNA that served as material.

Some clones are missing from TCRdb's copy, which holds only in-frame ones; the method was immunoSEQ multiplex PCR. This table has about 200,000 clones, 85% to 90% appearing once. This clone came up a few times. The germline CDR1 and CDR2 sequences are MNHEY and SVGAGI. V lost 5 bases to trimming and J lost 4 bases, with 17 bases between them. This CDR3 region has 15 residues. The receptor was derived from a man aged 18 to 30 with active or convalescent COVID-19. What was sequenced was peripheral blood. The rearrangement uses TRBV6-5 and TRBJ1-2; D perhaps matches TRBD1 (6 bases). The CDR3 bases are TGTGCCAGCAGTCGGGACACTCAAGGGGCCTATGGCTACACCTTC. Its translation is CASSRDTQGAYGYTF.